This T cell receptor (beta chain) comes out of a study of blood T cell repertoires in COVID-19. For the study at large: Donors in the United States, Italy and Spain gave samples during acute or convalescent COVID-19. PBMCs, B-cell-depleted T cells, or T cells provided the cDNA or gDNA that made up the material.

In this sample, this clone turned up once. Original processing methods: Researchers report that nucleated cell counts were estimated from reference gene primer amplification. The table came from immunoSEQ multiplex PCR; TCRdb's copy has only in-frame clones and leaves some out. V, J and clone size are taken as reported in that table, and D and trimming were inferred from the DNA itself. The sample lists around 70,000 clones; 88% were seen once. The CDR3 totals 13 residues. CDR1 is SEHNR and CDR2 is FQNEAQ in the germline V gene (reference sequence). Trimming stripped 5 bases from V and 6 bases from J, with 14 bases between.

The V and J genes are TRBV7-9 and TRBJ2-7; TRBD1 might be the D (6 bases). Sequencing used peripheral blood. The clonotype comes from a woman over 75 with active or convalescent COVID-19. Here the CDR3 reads CASSGGPRSEQYF. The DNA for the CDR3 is TGTGCCAGCAGCGGGGGCCCCAGGAGCGAGCAGTACTTC.